Described below is a single TCR beta chain sequence and its context. V lost 0 bases, J lost 2 bases, and 13 bases lay in between. Looked up from germline, CDR1 is SGHVS and CDR2 is FQNEAQ. The CDR3 length is 16 residues. A Seattle source enrolled patients during active infection and followed them longitudinally. This entry is derived from a study of blood T cell repertoires in COVID-19. The data were produced by immunoSEQ multiplex PCR, yet TCRdb's version contains in-frame clones alone and is incomplete. This table has around 46,000 clones, about nine tenths appearing once. The sample comprised peripheral blood. The chain couples TRBV7-8 to TRBJ2-5; tentatively, D is TRBD2 (6 bases). The sequence came from an elderly woman with COVID-19, enrolled during active disease. Here the CDR3 DNA reads TGTGCCAGCAGCTTAGCTTACACTAGCATACAAGAGACCCAGTACTTC. Translation gives CASSLAYTSIQETQYF.